Described below is a single TCR beta chain sequence and its context. Its antigen is unknown. Generated by immunoSEQ multiplex PCR, the TCRdb table keeps only in-frame clones and is missing some. The sample records fewer than 20,000 clones, approximately 94% being singletons. This sample stems from a study of T cell repertoires in ileal Crohn's disease. For the study at large: Median disease duration was roughly 7.9 years; approximately 32% smoked at surgery.

CDR3 length equals 15 residues. V lost 8 bases, J lost 5 bases, and 12 bases stayed unmatched. Germline CDR1 reads MNHNS; CDR2 reads SASEGT. Findings and caveats of the study: Active smokers at surgery had more clonal expansions than non-smokers.

Patients were adults with ileal or ileocolonic Crohn's disease needing resection. This chain connects TRBV6-1 to TRBJ2-7; 10 bases are a match to TRBD1. Sequences were obtained from ileal tissue. This TCR derives from an adult with Crohn's disease. The DNA for the CDR3 is TGTGCCAGCTTGCCTTCCGACAGGGGGCGACACGAGCAGTACTTC. Its protein is CASLPSDRGRHEQYF.